Below, one TCR beta chain is given with its context. The data are from a study of blood T cell repertoires in COVID-19. Study-level information: COVID-19 samples collected from the United States, Italy and Spain covered acute and convalescent phases. T cells, B-cell-depleted T cells, or PBMCs provided the cDNA or gDNA that served as material.

Per the study methods: Nucleated cell counts were estimated from reference gene primer amplification. Method: immunoSEQ multiplex PCR; TCRdb's copy keeps in-frame clones and lacks some. V and J calls and clone size are given by that table; D and trimming were obtained from the DNA. The data hold some 200,000 clones, with approximately 83% observed a single time. The CDR3 runs to 16 residues. Trimming stripped 1 base from V and 6 bases from J, with 18 bases between. Per the germline V gene, CDR1 is LGHNT and CDR2 is FRNRAP. The specimen sequenced was peripheral blood. This chain uses TRBV12-5 with TRBJ1-1; D not certain. The TCR originated in a woman aged 60-75 years with acute or convalescent COVID-19. CDR3 nucleotides: TGTGCTAGTGGTTTGGAAAAGACACCACGCCAACCTGAAGCTTTCTTT. It yields the protein CASGLEKTPRQPEAFF.